The clone carrying this T cell receptor (beta chain) occurred many times. The antigen remains undetermined. This sample was included in a study of early T cells in non-severe SARS-CoV-2 infection. Study-level background: Sequencing of bulk RNA from unsorted whole blood was done, without chain pairing.

CDR1 and CDR2 from the germline V gene are SQVTM and ANQGSEA. V lost 8 bases, J lost 6 bases, and 17 bases lay in between. The CDR3 covers 13 residues. Study-level findings and limits: Matching against VDJdb likely underestimated virus-specific expansions, favoring anti-spike CD8.

TCRdb reprocessed the 5' RACE reads with MiXCR, giving one entry per CDR3 protein. This sample has approximately 66,000 distinct CDR3 sequences; roughly 13% occur once, and the top ten carry roughly 5.2%. This chain links TRBV29-1 with TRBJ2-1; tentatively, D is TRBD2 (5 bases). This TCR derives from an adult who was a healthcare worker with PCR-confirmed SARS-CoV-2 infection or an uninfected control (not recorded which). The specimen sequenced was whole blood. CDR3 bases: TGCAGCATCTCAGCGGTATTAGGCAATGAGCAGTTCTTC. It is translated as CSISAVLGNEQFF.